The T cell receptor (beta chain) described here comes from a study of CD8+CD57+ T cells in acquired aplastic anemia. In the study overall: Quantities of DNA derived from sorted CD4+ and CD8+ cells averaged approximately 3 ug.

TCR beta VDJ and CDR3 profiles were obtained from a genomic DNA template. TCRdb re-called the reads with MiXCR, one entry per CDR3 protein. The top ten clones hold roughly 3.1% of a sample with under 200,000 distinct CDR3 sequences, 40% to 50% of them seen once. Study-wide points: Almost 30 CD8+ CDR3 sequences occurred in both the patients and the controls. No significant difference in CD8+ Simpson's diversity was found between patients and controls.

The CDR3 is 14 amino acids. J gave up 1 base and V 4 bases, and 3 bases lay outside the gene matches. Germline CDR1 and CDR2: KGHSH and LQKENI. All patients picked for sequencing had shown, by flow cytometry, an expansion of CD8+CD57+ cells. This clonotype was seen a handful of times. No antigen is known for it. The receptor comes from a human donor with aplastic anemia. The sample consisted of sorted CD4+, CD8+, or CD8+CD57+ T cells (not recorded which) from PBMCs. The chain employs TRBV18 and TRBJ1-1; 7 bases match TRBD1. CDR3 nucleotides: TGTGCCAGCTCACTGACAGGGTCGAACACTGAAGCTTTCTTT. Its translation is CASSLTGSNTEAFF.